These 6 T cell receptor beta chains came from one sample sequenced in a study of blood T cell repertoires in COVID-19 (dated by TCRdb to 2018 to 2021). Receptors were amplified or captured by the immunoSEQ multiplex PCR assay. TCRdb re-hosts the immuneACCESS table, in-frame sequences only. Its copies lack some clones; in the studies checked, an unresolved V gene accounts for under half of them, and the cause for the rest is not known. This sample gives around 250,000 clones in total; around 83% of them show up just once. Approximately 5.4% of the sample is in the top ten clones. The sample was peripheral blood. These receptors all come from a man of 80 years or more with acute or convalescent COVID-19.

The CDR3 loop is CASRSGISTGELFF. DNA of the CDR3: TGTGCCAGCCGTAGCGGGATCAGTACCGGGGAGCTGTTTTTT. The rearrangement uses TRBV6-5 and TRBJ2-2, with 8 nucleotides matching TRBD2. The V gene end was trimmed by 8 bases and the J gene end by 5 bases; junction bases not matched to a gene: 7. This CDR3 region has 14 residues. Germline CDR1 and CDR2: MNHEY and SVGAGI.

V and J are TRBV2 and TRBJ1-2, with a possible D match to TRBD1 (6 bases). V was shortened by 4 bases and J by 6 bases, with 18 bases between the two germline ends. This CDR3 is 15 amino acids long. CDR1 and CDR2 (germline): SNHLY, FYNNEI. The CDR3 spells CASSALIGGAHGYTF. Here the CDR3 DNA reads TGTGCCAGCAGTGCCTTGATAGGGGGGGCACATGGCTACACCTTC.

The rearrangement uses TRBV29-1 and TRBJ2-1, with D tentatively TRBD1 (6 bases). CDR3 length: 14 residues. Germline CDR1 reads SQVTM; CDR2 reads ANQGSEA. Trimming stripped 7 bases from V and 0 bases from J, with 13 bases between. In DNA form, the CDR3 reads TGCAGCGGGTCCGGGACAAGCTCCTACAATGAGCAGTTCTTC. Its protein product is CSGSGTSSYNEQFF.

The rearrangement links TRBV9 to TRBJ2-2; 9 bases line up with TRBD2. V lost 4 bases and J lost 3; bases outside the gene matches: 4. CDR3 length: 15 amino acids. The germline V gene has CDR1 SGDLS and CDR2 YYNGEE. The CDR3 loop is CASSLAGQYTGELFF. The CDR3 DNA reads as TGTGCCAGCAGCCTAGCGGGACAGTACACCGGGGAGCTGTTTTTT.

This chain connects TRBV11-3 to TRBJ2-1, with D hard to call. This CDR3 region has 12 residues. The germline gives CDR1 SGHNT, CDR2 YENEEA. Trimming cost V 1 base and J 10 bases, with 8 bases left between them. The CDR3 protein is CASSLGLREQFF. The CDR3 DNA reads TGTGCCAGCAGCTTAGGACTCCGGGAGCAGTTCTTC.

The rearrangement links TRBV5-4 to TRBJ2-7, with TRBD1 matching 10 bases. Germline values: CDR1 SGHNT, CDR2 YYREEE (reference sequence). CDR3 length equals 14 residues. Trimming took 4 bases from V and 4 from J; bases not matched to a gene: 5. The CDR3 loop is CASSRDRGKYEQYF. The CDR3 coding sequence is TGTGCCAGCAGCCGGGACAGGGGAAAATACGAGCAGTACTTC.